These 6 T cell receptor beta chains share one sample of origin, sequenced in a study of T cell changes during pregnancy in multiple sclerosis. Sequencing was performed with immunoSEQ multiplex PCR; in TCRdb, only in-frame clones are kept and a portion is missing. Among roughly 61,000 clones listed, roughly 94% were seen once. The sequences come from CD8+ T cells from peripheral blood mononuclear cells, collected after pregnancy. The receptor set was obtained from a female donor with multiple sclerosis, enrolled in a pregnancy study.

The chain uses TRBV7-9 and TRBJ2-7, with 9 bases aligning to TRBD2. The germline V gene has CDR1 SEHNR and CDR2 FQNEAQ (reference sequence). The length of the CDR3 is 16 residues. V trimming: 1 base; J trimming: 4 bases; junction bases outside the gene matches: 8. The CDR3 DNA reads TGTGCCAGCAGCTTAGTGTTTGGACTAGCGAGTTACGAGCAGTACTTC. As protein: CASSLVFGLASYEQYF.

The V call is TRBV7-9, the J call TRBJ2-2; 8 bases agree with TRBD1. Germline V gene lookup returns CDR1 SEHNR and CDR2 FQNEAQ (reference sequence). The CDR3 spans 16 residues. V trimming: 6 bases; J trimming: 5 bases; junction bases outside the gene matches: 11. DNA for the CDR3: TGTGCCAGCAGTACGGCGACAGGGGCTCGTACCGGGGAGCTGTTTTTT. This encodes CASSTATGARTGELFF. Drawing the rest from reference TRBV7-9 and TRBJ2-2, the complete variable domain is DTGVSQNPRHKITKRGQNVTFRCDPISEHNRLYWYRQTLGQGPEFLTYFQNEAQLEKSRLLSDRFSAERPKGSFSTLEIQRTEQGDSAMYLCASSTATGARTGELFFGEGSRLTVL.

This chain uses TRBV27 with TRBJ1-1; D unresolved. V lost 7 bases to trimming and J lost 3 bases, with 21 bases between them. The CDR3 is made up of 16 amino acids. Germline V CDR1 and CDR2: MNHEY, SMNVEV (reference sequence). The CDR3 loop reads CASIKVGSEVDTEAFF. The DNA of the CDR3 is TGTGCCAGCATAAAAGTAGGGAGTGAGGTGGACACTGAAGCTTTCTTT.

This chain connects TRBV10-3 to TRBJ2-5; 9 nucleotides line up with TRBD1. Germline-derived CDR1 and CDR2 are ENHRY and SYGVKD. There are 15 residues in the CDR3. The V segment lost 10 bases and the J segment 4 bases; nucleotides outside the gene matches: 13. The CDR3, as DNA: TGTGCCACGAAACCGGGACAGGGAAGGCGAGAGACCCAGTACTTC. Translated: CATKPGQGRRETQYF.

The CDR3 bases are TGTGCCAGCAGCTCACAGGCTGGCGAGCAGTACTTC. Translation gives CASSSQAGEQYF. The gene calls are TRBV9 and TRBJ2-7; TRBD1 might be the D (5 bases). This CDR3 spans 12 amino acids. Germline V gene data show CDR1 as SGDLS and CDR2 as YYNGEE. The V end lost 4 bases, the J end lost 6 bases, and 11 bases lay between the germline ends.

The V gene is TRBV5-5, the J gene TRBJ2-7, with no clear D. The CDR3 consists of 13 residues. V lost 1 base and J 1 base, leaving 6 bases between the germline ends. Germline CDR1 and CDR2: SGHKS and YYEKEE (reference sequence). CDR3 DNA: TGTGCCAGCAGCTTGTCTTTGTCCTACGAGCAGTACTTC. Amino acid sequence: CASSLSLSYEQYF.